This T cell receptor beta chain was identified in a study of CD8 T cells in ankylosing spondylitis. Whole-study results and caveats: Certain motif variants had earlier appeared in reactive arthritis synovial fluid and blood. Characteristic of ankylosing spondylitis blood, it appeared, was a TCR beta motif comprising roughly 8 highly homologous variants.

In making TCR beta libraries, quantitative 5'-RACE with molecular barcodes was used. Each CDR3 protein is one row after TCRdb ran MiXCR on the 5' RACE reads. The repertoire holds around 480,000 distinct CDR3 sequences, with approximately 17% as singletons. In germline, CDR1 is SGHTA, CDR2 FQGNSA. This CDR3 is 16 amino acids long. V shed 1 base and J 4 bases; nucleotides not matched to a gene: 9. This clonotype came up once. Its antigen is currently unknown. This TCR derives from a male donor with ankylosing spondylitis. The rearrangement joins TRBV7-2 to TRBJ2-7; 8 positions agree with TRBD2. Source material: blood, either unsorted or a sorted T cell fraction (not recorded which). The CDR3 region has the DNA TGTGCCAGCAGCTTAGGAGTCGGGACTAGGGCATACGAGCAGTACTTC. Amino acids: CASSLGVGTRAYEQYF.